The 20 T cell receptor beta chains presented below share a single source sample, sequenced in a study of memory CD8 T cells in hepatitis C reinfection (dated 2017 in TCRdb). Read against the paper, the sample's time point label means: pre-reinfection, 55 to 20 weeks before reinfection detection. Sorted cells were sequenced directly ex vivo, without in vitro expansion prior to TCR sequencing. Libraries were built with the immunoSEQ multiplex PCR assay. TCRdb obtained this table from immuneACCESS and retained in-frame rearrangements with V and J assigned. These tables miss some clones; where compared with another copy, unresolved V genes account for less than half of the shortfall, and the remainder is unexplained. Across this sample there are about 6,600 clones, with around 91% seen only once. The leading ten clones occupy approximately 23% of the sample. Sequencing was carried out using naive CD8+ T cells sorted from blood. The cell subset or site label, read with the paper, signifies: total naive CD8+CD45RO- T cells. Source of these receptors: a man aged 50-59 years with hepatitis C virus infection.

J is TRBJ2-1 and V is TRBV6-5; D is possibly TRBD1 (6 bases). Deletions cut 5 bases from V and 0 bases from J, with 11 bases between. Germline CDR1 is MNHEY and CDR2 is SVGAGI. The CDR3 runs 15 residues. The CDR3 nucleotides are TGTGCCAGCAGTGCCCAGGGGACCTCCTACAATGAGCAGTTCTTC. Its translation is CASSAQGTSYNEQFF.

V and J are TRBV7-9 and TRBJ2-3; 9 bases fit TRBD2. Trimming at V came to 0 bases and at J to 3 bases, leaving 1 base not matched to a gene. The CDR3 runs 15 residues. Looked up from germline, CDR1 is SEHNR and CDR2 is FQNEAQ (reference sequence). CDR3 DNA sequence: TGTGCCAGCAGCTTAGCTAGCGGGAGAACAGATACGCAGTATTTT. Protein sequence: CASSLASGRTDTQYF.

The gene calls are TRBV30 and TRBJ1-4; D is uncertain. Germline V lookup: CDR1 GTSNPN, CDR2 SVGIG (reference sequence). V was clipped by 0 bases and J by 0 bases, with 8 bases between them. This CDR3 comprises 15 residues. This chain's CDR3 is CAWSVEGATNEKLFF. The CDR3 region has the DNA TGTGCCTGGAGTGTTGAGGGAGCAACTAATGAAAAACTGTTTTTT.

CDR3 sequence reads: CASSQGGGQGIGETQYF. In nucleotides, the CDR3 is TGTGCCAGCAGCCAAGGGGGAGGTCAAGGGATCGGGGAGACCCAGTACTTC. The V call is TRBV4-2, the J call TRBJ2-5, with D perhaps matching TRBD2 (6 bases). Deletions cut 1 base from V and 5 bases from J, with 20 bases between. The CDR3 is made up of 17 amino acids. Germline V gives CDR1 LGHNA, CDR2 YNFKEQ.

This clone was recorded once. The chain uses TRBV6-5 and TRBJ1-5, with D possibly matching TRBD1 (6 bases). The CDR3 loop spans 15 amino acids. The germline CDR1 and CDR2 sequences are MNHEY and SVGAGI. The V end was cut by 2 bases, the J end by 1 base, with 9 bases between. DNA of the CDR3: TGTGCCAGCAGTTACGGGGGGGCCAGCAATCAGCCCCAGCATTTT. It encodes CASSYGGASNQPQHF.

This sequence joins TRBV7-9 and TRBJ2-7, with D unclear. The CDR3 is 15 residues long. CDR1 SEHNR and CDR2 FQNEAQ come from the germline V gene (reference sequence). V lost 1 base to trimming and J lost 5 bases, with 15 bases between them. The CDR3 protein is CASSLETSSTHEQYF. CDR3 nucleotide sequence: TGTGCCAGCAGCTTAGAAACAAGTTCAACCCACGAGCAGTACTTC.

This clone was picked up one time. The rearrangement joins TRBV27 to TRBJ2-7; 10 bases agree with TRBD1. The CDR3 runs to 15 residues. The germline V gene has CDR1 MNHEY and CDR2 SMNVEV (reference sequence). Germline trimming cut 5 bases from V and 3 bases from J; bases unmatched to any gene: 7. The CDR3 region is CASSPGTGAVYEQYF. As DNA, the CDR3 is TGTGCCAGCAGTCCGGGGACAGGGGCGGTCTACGAGCAGTACTTC.

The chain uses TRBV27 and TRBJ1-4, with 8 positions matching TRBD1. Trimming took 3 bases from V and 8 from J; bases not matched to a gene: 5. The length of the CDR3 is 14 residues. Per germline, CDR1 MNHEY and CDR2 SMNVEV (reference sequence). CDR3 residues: CASSFDRGDEKLFF. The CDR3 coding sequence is TGTGCCAGCAGTTTCGACAGGGGAGACGAAAAACTGTTTTTT.

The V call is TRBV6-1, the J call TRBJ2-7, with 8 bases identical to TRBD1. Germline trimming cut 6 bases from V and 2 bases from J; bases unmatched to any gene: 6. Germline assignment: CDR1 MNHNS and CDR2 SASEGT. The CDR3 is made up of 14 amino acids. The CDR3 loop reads CASRRQGAAYEQYF. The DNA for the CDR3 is TGTGCCAGCAGGCGTCAGGGGGCGGCCTACGAGCAGTACTTC.

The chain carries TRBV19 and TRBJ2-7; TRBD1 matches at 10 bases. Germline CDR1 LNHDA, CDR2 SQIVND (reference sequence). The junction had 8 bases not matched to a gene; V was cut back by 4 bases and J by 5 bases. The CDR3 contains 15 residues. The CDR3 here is CASSTLGQGSHEQYF. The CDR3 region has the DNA TGTGCCAGTAGTACGCTGGGACAGGGGAGCCACGAGCAGTACTTC.

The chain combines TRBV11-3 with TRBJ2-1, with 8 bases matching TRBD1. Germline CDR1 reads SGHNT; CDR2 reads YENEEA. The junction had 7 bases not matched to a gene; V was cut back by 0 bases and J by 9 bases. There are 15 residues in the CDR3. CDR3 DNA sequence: TGTGCCAGCAGCTTAGATCGGGGACAGGACAGTGAGCAGTTCTTC. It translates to CASSLDRGQDSEQFF.

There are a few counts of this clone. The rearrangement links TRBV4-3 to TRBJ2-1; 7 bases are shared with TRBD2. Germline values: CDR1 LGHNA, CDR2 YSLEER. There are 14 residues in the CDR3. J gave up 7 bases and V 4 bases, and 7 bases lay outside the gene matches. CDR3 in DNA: TGCGCCAGCAGCCCAAAGCGGGATGGTAATGAGCAGTTCTTC. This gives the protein CASSPKRDGNEQFF.

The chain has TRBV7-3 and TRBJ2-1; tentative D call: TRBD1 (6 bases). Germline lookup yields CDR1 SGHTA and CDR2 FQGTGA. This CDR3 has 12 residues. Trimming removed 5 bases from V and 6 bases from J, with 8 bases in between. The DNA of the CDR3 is TGTGCCAGCAGCCTACAGGGCAATGAGCAGTTCTTC. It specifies CASSLQGNEQFF.

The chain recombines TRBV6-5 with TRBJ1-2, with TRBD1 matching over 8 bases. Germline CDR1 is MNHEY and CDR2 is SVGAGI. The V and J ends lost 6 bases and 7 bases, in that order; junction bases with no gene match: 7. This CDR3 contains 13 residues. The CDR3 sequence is CASSEQGAFGYTF. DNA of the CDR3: TGTGCCAGCAGCGAGCAGGGGGCGTTTGGCTACACCTTC.

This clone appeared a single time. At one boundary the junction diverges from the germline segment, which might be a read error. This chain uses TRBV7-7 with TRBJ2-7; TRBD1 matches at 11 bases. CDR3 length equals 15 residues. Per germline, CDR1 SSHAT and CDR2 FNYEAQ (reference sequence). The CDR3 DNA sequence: TGTGCTAGCAGCTTGGGACAGGGGGAATCCTACGAGCAGTACTTC. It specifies CASSLGQGESYEQYF.

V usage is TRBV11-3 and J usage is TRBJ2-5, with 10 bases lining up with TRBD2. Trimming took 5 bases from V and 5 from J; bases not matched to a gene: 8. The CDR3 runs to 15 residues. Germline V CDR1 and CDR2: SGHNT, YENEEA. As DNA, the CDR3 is TGTGCCAGCAGCCTATACGAGCGGGGGGGGGAGACCCAGTACTTC. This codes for CASSLYERGGETQYF.

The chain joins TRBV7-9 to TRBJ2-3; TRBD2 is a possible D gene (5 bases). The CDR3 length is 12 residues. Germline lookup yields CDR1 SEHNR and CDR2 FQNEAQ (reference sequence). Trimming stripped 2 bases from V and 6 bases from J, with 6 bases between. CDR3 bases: TGTGCCAGCAGCTTATCGGGGGATACGCAGTATTTT. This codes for CASSLSGDTQYF.

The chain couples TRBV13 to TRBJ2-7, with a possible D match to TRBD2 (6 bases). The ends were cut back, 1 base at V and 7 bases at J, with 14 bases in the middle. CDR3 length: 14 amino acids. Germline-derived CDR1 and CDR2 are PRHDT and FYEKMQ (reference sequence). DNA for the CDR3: TGTGCCAGCAGCTTAGAGGGTAGCGGATCTGAGCAGTACTTC. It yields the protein CASSLEGSGSEQYF.

CDR3 nucleotide sequence: TGTGCCAGCACCCTCAGGTCGGGGTTCACAGATACGCAGTATTTT. It codes for CASTLRSGFTDTQYF. The rearrangement links TRBV5-5 to TRBJ2-3; D possibly corresponds to TRBD2 (5 bases). The CDR3 contains 15 residues. Trimming left V 6 bases short and J 2 bases short, with 16 bases between. Germline-derived CDR1 and CDR2 are SGHKS and YYEKEE (reference sequence).

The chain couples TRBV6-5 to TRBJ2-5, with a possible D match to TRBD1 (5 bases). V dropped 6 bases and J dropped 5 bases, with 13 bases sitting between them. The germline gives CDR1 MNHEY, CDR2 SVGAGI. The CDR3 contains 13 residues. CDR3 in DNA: TGTGCCAGCAGACAGGTCTTGGAGGAGACCCAGTACTTC. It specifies CASRQVLEETQYF.